This T cell receptor (beta chain) was sequenced in a study of blood T cell repertoires in COVID-19. Study context: Researchers got acute and convalescent COVID-19 samples from the United States, Italy and Spain. From T cells, B-cell-depleted T cells, or PBMCs came the material, which was cDNA or gDNA.

In the original workflow: Quantification of nucleated cells was approximated via reference gene primer amplification. The repertoire was sequenced with immunoSEQ multiplex PCR; TCRdb's copy has only in-frame clones and lacks some. V and J calls and clone size are those listed in that table; D and trimming were worked out from the DNA. The sample carries 110,000 or so clones, roughly 87% recorded once. The CDR3 consists of 15 residues. CDR1 and CDR2 (germline): MRHNA, SNTAGT. Trimming at V came to 7 bases and at J to 1 base, leaving 6 bases not matched to a gene. The source of this sequence is a man in his forties or fifties with acute or convalescent COVID-19. The sequenced sample consisted of peripheral blood. J is TRBJ2-3 and V is TRBV6-4; 9 bases are shared with TRBD2. This CDR3 reads CASTPTSGGTDTQYF. Written as DNA, the CDR3 is TGTGCCAGCACTCCGACTAGCGGAGGCACAGATACGCAGTATTTT.